The T cell receptor beta chain described here comes from a study of OX40 agonist ivuxolimab in advanced cancers. Turning to the study itself: Mean age about 60 years, range 23 to 79; approximately 80% male. Notes on the study in general: The CD4+ and CD8+ T cells in the blood had expanded clonally by week 6 at 0.1 to 3.0 mg/kg. Researchers report that CD8+ T cells had, on average, more expanded clones than CD4+.

The ends lost 7 bases at V and 6 bases at J; junction bases unmatched: 9. Germline V gene data show CDR1 as SQVTM and CDR2 as ANQGSEA. The CDR3 runs 14 residues. Repertoires were generated with immunoSEQ multiplex PCR, while TCRdb's copy carries only in-frame clones and drops some. The sample carries 90,000 to 100,000 clones, around 85% recorded once. Comment on this clone: Antigen: not known.

The source material was CD4+ or CD8+ T cells sorted from blood, sampled in a trial of the OX40 agonist ivuxolimab. The TCR was taken from an adult with an advanced solid tumor such as melanoma, head and neck, liver or kidney cancer. V is TRBV29-1 and J is TRBJ1-4; 9 positions agree with TRBD1. The CDR3 DNA sequence: TGCAGCGCACGGGACAGGGTTACGGATGAAAAACTGTTTTTT. Translation gives CSARDRVTDEKLFF.